The 31 T cell receptor beta chains reported below all come from one sample, sequenced in a study of shared clonotypes between healthy human individuals. Only CD45RO-negative cells positively selected for CCR7 counted as naive CD8 cells, so terminally differentiated effector memory CD45RA+ cells were excluded. The table came from immunoSEQ multiplex PCR; TCRdb's copy has only in-frame clones and leaves some out. The sample yields around 1.9 million clones, roughly 91% seen once. The source material was naive CD8+ T cells from PBMCs. All receptors come from a man younger than 35 in good health. Some clones in this sample may be carry-over from other donors' samples.

The chain recombines TRBV5-1 with TRBJ2-7; 7 bases fit TRBD2. The CDR3 spans 12 residues. Germline V lookup: CDR1 SGHRS, CDR2 YFSETQ. V was clipped by 9 bases and J by 6 bases; unmatched bases: 9. The CDR3 is CATPGGVPEQYF. CDR3 DNA sequence: TGCGCCACCCCGGGAGGAGTGCCCGAGCAGTACTTC.

The chain has TRBV13 and TRBJ2-5; D not certain. The CDR3 length is 13 residues. V was trimmed by 4 bases and J by 3 bases, leaving 9 bases between them. CDR1 is PRHDT, CDR2 FYEKMQ, per germline (reference sequence). DNA of the CDR3: TGTGCCAGCAGCTCCGACGCCAAAGAGACCCAGTACTTC. This gives the protein CASSSDAKETQYF.

The chain combines TRBV27 with TRBJ1-2; D may be TRBD1 (5 bases). CDR1 is MNHEY and CDR2 is SMNVEV in the germline V gene (reference sequence). Trimming cost V 5 bases and J 6 bases, with 16 bases left between them. The CDR3 runs to 14 residues. In DNA, the CDR3 is TGTGCCAGCAGTCCCGACGTGGGGCGCGATGGCTACACCTTC. As protein: CASSPDVGRDGYTF.

This chain uses TRBV2 with TRBJ2-7; tentatively, D is TRBD2 (6 bases). CDR1 and CDR2 (germline): SNHLY, FYNNEI. The CDR3 spans 14 residues. V lost 4 bases, J lost 2 bases, and 12 bases lay in between. CDR3 coding DNA: TGTGCCAGCAGTGGGTTGGAGGGACCCTACGAGCAGTACTTC. It is translated as CASSGLEGPYEQYF.

This sequence joins TRBV27 and TRBJ2-7; D remains ambiguous. CDR1 is MNHEY, CDR2 SMNVEV, per germline (reference sequence). With 6 bases removed from V and 3 bases from J, the gap between germline ends came to 12 bases. This CDR3 has 13 residues. The CDR3 DNA follows: TGTGCCAGCAGCGAGTTGGGCGTCTACGAGCAGTACTTC. This sequence encodes CASSELGVYEQYF.

The chain combines TRBV7-8 with TRBJ2-1; the D gene could be TRBD1 or TRBD2 (5 bases each). Looked up from germline, CDR1 is SGHVS and CDR2 is FQNEAQ. The CDR3 consists of 16 residues. V lost 1 base, J lost 0 bases, and 10 bases lay in between. The CDR3 loop is CASSLVLGDSYNEQFF. In DNA, the CDR3 is TGTGCCAGCAGCTTAGTGTTGGGGGACTCCTACAATGAGCAGTTCTTC.

V and J are TRBV6-6 and TRBJ2-5; 8 bases map to TRBD1. Germline V gene data show CDR1 as MNHNY and CDR2 as SVGAGI (reference sequence). The CDR3 extends over 13 amino acids. V was clipped by 5 bases and J by 9 bases; unmatched bases: 8. The CDR3 spells CASSAGGAKAQYF. In DNA, the CDR3 is TGTGCCAGCAGTGCAGGGGGCGCGAAGGCCCAGTACTTC.

The gene calls are TRBV30 and TRBJ1-1; 8 bases fit TRBD1. Germline V gene lookup returns CDR1 GTSNPN and CDR2 SVGIG (reference sequence). This CDR3 has 11 amino acids. The trim removed 6 bases at V and 5 bases at J, leaving 2 bases unmatched. The chain's CDR3 is CACWTGTEAFF. CDR3 DNA sequence: TGTGCCTGCTGGACAGGGACTGAAGCTTTCTTT.

The V gene is TRBV29-1, the J gene TRBJ1-2; 7 nucleotides line up with TRBD1. The germline V gene encodes CDR1 SQVTM and CDR2 ANQGSEA. There are 19 residues in the CDR3. The junction had 19 bases not matched to a gene; V was cut back by 1 base and J by 2 bases. CDR3 sequence: CSVEGLRDSSGRRNYGYTF. CDR3 in DNA: TGCAGCGTTGAAGGTTTGAGGGACAGTTCGGGCAGGAGAAACTATGGCTACACCTTC.

This clone has only a few counts. V gene TRBV28 combines with J gene TRBJ1-2; D might be TRBD1 (5 bases). V lost 4 bases, J lost 4 bases, and 16 bases lay in between. The CDR3 is 15 residues long. The germline V gene has CDR1 MDHEN and CDR2 SYDVKM. This CDR3 reads CASSSGGEALYGYTF. CDR3 in DNA: TGTGCCAGCAGTTCAGGAGGGGAGGCGCTCTATGGCTACACCTTC.

The chain has TRBV7-9 and TRBJ2-1; 7 nucleotides match TRBD2. Germline V gene lookup returns CDR1 SEHNR and CDR2 FQNEAQ (reference sequence). Losses at the gene ends were 1 base for V and 6 bases for J; bases not matched to a gene: 9. There are 16 residues in the CDR3. The CDR3: CASSLVPGTTSNEQFF. The CDR3 nucleotides are TGTGCCAGCAGCTTAGTCCCCGGGACTACCTCCAATGAGCAGTTCTTC.

This sequence joins TRBV6-5 and TRBJ2-3; maybe TRBD1 (6 bases). The CDR3 is 15 amino acids. V shed 2 bases and J shed 0 bases, with 9 bases lying between them. CDR1 and CDR2 (germline): MNHEY, SVGAGI. CDR3 in amino acids: CASSYTGQSTDTQYF. The CDR3 DNA is TGTGCCAGCAGTTACACTGGACAGAGCACAGATACGCAGTATTTT.

V usage is TRBV25-1 and J usage is TRBJ2-1; D gene unclear. The V end lost 4 bases, the J end lost 5 bases, and 3 bases lay between the germline ends. The CDR3 totals 11 residues. Germline V lookup: CDR1 MGHDK, CDR2 SYGVNS. For the CDR3, the DNA is TGTGCCAGCAGTGCCCACAATGAGCAGTTCTTC. Its translation: CASSAHNEQFF.

V and J are TRBV7-9 and TRBJ2-7, with TRBD2 as a possible D gene (6 bases). This CDR3 is built from 13 residues. Germline V gives CDR1 SEHNR, CDR2 FQNEAQ (reference sequence). Between the trimmed V and J ends, which lost 5 bases and 4 bases, there was a span of 12 bases. The CDR3 bases are TGTGCCAGCAGCGGGAGGTTACGTTACGAGCAGTACTTC. Translation gives CASSGRLRYEQYF.

This chain links TRBV19 with TRBJ2-1; D unclear. Germline V gene data show CDR1 as LNHDA and CDR2 as SQIVND (reference sequence). The germline V and J ends were trimmed by 6 bases and 10 bases, with 10 bases remaining between them. The CDR3 spans 11 residues. The CDR3 spells CASRTTLEQFF. The DNA for the CDR3 is TGTGCCAGTAGAACTACATTGGAGCAGTTCTTC. The full variable domain, rest sourced from reference TRBV19 and TRBJ2-1, is DGGITQSPKYLFRKEGQNVTLSCEQNLNHDAMYWYRQDPGQGLRLIYYSQIVNDFQKGDIAEGYSVSREKKESFPLTVTSAQKNPTAFYLCASRTTLEQFFGPGTRLTVL.

V is TRBV29-1 and J is TRBJ1-2; no definite D call. There are 14 residues in the CDR3. CDR1 is SQVTM, CDR2 ANQGSEA, per germline. Deletions cut 4 bases from V and 1 base from J, with 13 bases between. CDR3 sequence: CSVVRQGVNYGYTF. In DNA form, the CDR3 reads TGCAGCGTTGTAAGGCAAGGAGTTAACTATGGCTACACCTTC. The full variable domain, its missing parts supplied by reference TRBV29-1 and TRBJ1-2, is SAVISQKPSRDICQRGTSLTIQCQVDSQVTMMFWYRQQPGQSLTLIATANQGSEATYESGFVIDKFPISRPNLTFSTLTVSNMSPEDSSIYLCSVVRQGVNYGYTFGSGTRLTVV.

V usage is TRBV5-1 and J usage is TRBJ2-2; maybe TRBD2 (7 bases). The ends were cut back, 4 bases at V and 4 bases at J, with 20 bases in the middle. The CDR3 is 17 amino acids. CDR1 is SGHRS and CDR2 is YFSETQ in the germline V gene. CDR3 region: CASSKIQGVAGTGELFF. DNA of the CDR3: TGCGCCAGCAGCAAAATACAGGGTGTAGCGGGCACCGGGGAGCTGTTTTTT.

The V gene is TRBV5-6, the J gene TRBJ1-1; no clear D gene. Germline assignment: CDR1 SGHDT and CDR2 YYEEEE. Trimming removed 4 bases from V and 6 bases from J, with 13 bases in between. There are 13 residues in the CDR3. The CDR3 sequence is CASSPRFAPEAFF. DNA for the CDR3: TGTGCCAGCAGCCCAAGGTTTGCTCCTGAAGCTTTCTTT.

This clone was observed a few times. The sample contains more than one DNA sequence encoding this CDR3. The genes are TRBV19 and TRBJ1-2; D possibly corresponds to TRBD1 (6 bases). From germline, CDR1 is LNHDA and CDR2 SQIVND (reference sequence). This CDR3 is built from 14 residues. Trimming shortened V by 4 bases and J by 4 bases, and 13 bases separated the two germline ends. CDR3 sequence (DNA): TGTGCCAGTAGTACTCGGACAGCCTCCTATGGCTACACCTTC. Translation: CASSTRTASYGYTF.

This chain joins TRBV7-9 and TRBJ2-2; D remains unclear. Looked up from germline, CDR1 is SEHNR and CDR2 is FQNEAQ (reference sequence). Trimming removed 4 bases from V and 6 bases from J, with 6 bases in between. This CDR3 has 12 residues. CDR3 loop: CASSSTSGELFF. For the CDR3, the DNA is TGTGCCAGCAGCTCAACCTCCGGGGAGCTGTTTTTT.

J is TRBJ1-4 and V is TRBV7-2; D perhaps matches TRBD1 (6 bases). V was clipped by 1 base and J by 8 bases, with 23 bases between them. The V gene's germline CDR1 is SGHTA and CDR2 FQGNSA. The CDR3 runs 18 residues. The CDR3 reads CASSLEWGFRTAGEKLFF. Here the CDR3 DNA reads TGTGCCAGCAGCTTAGAATGGGGGTTTCGGACAGCTGGCGAAAAACTGTTTTTT. Looking up the rest from reference TRBV7-2 and TRBJ1-4 gives the full variable domain: GAGVSQSPSNKVTEKGKDVELRCDPISGHTALYWYRQSLGQGLEFLIYFQGNSAPDKSGLPSDRFSAERTGGSVSTLTIQRTQQEDSAVYLCASSLEWGFRTAGEKLFFGSGTQLSVL.

The rearrangement joins TRBV9 to TRBJ2-7, with a weak D call TRBD2 (5 bases). Germline V gene lookup returns CDR1 SGDLS and CDR2 YYNGEE. This CDR3 region has 14 residues. Between the trimmed V and J ends, which lost 4 bases and 2 bases, there was a span of 13 bases. CDR3 bases: TGTGCCAGCAGCCTCGGCGACGGGACCTACGAGCAGTACTTC. Protein sequence: CASSLGDGTYEQYF.

The count of this clone is one. The chain recombines TRBV11-2 with TRBJ1-1; D is possibly TRBD1 (5 bases). CDR3 length: 17 residues. Germline assignment: CDR1 SGHAT and CDR2 FQNNGV. The ends were cut back, 4 bases at V and 5 bases at J, with 23 bases in the middle. The CDR3 loop reads CASSSETSGRMGTEAFF. CDR3 coding DNA: TGTGCCAGCAGCTCAGAAACTTCGGGACGGATGGGGACTGAAGCTTTCTTT.

The chain links TRBV7-8 to TRBJ2-3, with no clear D. Germline CDR1 reads SGHVS; CDR2 reads FQNEAQ. V lost 4 bases to trimming and J lost 6 bases, with 14 bases between them. The CDR3 has 14 amino acids. The CDR3 here is CASSSIGGSDTQYF. As DNA, the CDR3 is TGTGCCAGCAGCTCCATTGGTGGTTCGGATACGCAGTATTTT.

With regard to this clone: The same CDR3 also results from other DNA sequences found in this sample. The J gene is TRBJ2-1, the V gene TRBV7-3, with 11 bases identical to TRBD2. Trimming removed 3 bases from V and 3 bases from J; junction bases left unmatched: 4. The CDR3 length is 16 residues. Germline V gene sequence: CDR1 SGHTA, CDR2 FQGTGA. The DNA of the CDR3 is TGTGCCAGCAGCTTGACGGGACTAGCGGACTACAATGAGCAGTTCTTC. It codes for CASSLTGLADYNEQFF.

A single count supports this clone. The rearrangement links TRBV5-1 to TRBJ1-1; possible D gene TRBD1, 5 bases. CDR3 length: 13 residues. Germline V gene lookup returns CDR1 SGHRS and CDR2 YFSETQ. The ends were cut back, 1 base at V and 7 bases at J, with 11 bases in the middle. Written as DNA, the CDR3 is TGCGCCAGCAGCTTGACGGAAGGGGTTGAAGCTTTCTTT. Translating it yields CASSLTEGVEAFF.

The chain carries TRBV28 and TRBJ2-7, with 7 bases lining up with TRBD2. This CDR3 is built from 14 residues. V dropped 3 bases and J dropped 5; count of bases not matched to a gene: 7. The germline CDR1 and CDR2 sequences are MDHEN and SYDVKM. CDR3 loop: CASSLVEGGDEQYF. As DNA, the CDR3 is TGTGCCAGCAGTTTGGTAGAGGGAGGGGACGAGCAGTACTTC.

The V gene is TRBV10-2, the J gene TRBJ1-4; 9 bases line up with TRBD1. Germline CDR1 WSHSY, CDR2 SAAADI. The CDR3 sequence is 22 residues long. After removal of 0 bases from V and 4 bases from J, the junction contained 21 bases not matched to a gene. As DNA, the CDR3 is TGCGCCAGCAGTGAGTCTCGGTCATTATGGGGACAGGGCCCCTCGCTTAATGAAAAACTGTTTTTT. Protein: CASSESRSLWGQGPSLNEKLFF.

V and J are TRBV27 and TRBJ1-5; 8 nucleotides match TRBD1. This CDR3 has 19 amino acids. V was clipped by 4 bases and J by 2 bases; unmatched bases: 16. CDR1 and CDR2 (germline): MNHEY, SMNVEV (reference sequence). As DNA, the CDR3 is TGTGCCAGCAGTTGTCAATCCGACAGGGGATCCTCATGCAATCAGCCCCAGCATTTT. It specifies CASSCQSDRGSSCNQPQHF.

The J gene is TRBJ2-7, the V gene TRBV9; the D gene is possibly TRBD1 (5 bases). The germline V gene has CDR1 SGDLS and CDR2 YYNGEE. V was cut by 0 bases and J by 5 bases, with 12 bases left in between. The CDR3 totals 14 residues. In DNA form, the CDR3 reads TGTGCCAGCAGCGTAGATCTCAGGGCGGACGAGCAGTACTTC. It codes for CASSVDLRADEQYF.

This clone was seen once. The chain is built from TRBV2 and TRBJ2-1; D may be TRBD1 or TRBD2 (5 bases each). In germline, CDR1 is SNHLY, CDR2 FYNNEI. V lost 3 bases to trimming and J lost 1 base, with 13 bases between them. The CDR3 length is 16 residues. CDR3 sequence (DNA): TGTGCCAGCAGTGATTGGCAGGGACGGTCCTACAATGAGCAGTTCTTC. The encoded protein is CASSDWQGRSYNEQFF.